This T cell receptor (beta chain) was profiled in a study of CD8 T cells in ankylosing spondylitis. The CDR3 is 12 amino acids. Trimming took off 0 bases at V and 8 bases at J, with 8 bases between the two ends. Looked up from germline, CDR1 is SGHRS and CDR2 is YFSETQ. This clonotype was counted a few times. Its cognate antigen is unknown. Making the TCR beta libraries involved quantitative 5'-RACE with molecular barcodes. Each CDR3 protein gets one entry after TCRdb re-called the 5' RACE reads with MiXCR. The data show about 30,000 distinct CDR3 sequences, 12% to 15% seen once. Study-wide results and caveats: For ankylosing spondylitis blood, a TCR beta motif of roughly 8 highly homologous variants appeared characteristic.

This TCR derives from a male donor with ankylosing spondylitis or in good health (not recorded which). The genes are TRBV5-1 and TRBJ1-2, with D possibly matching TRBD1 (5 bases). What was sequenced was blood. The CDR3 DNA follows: TGCGCCAGCAGCTTGGAGCAGGGAGGCTACACCTTC. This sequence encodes CASSLEQGGYTF.